Here is one T cell receptor (beta chain) with its context. Its antigen is currently unknown. The sample originates from a study of shared clonotypes between healthy human individuals. Across the study: Each donor's CD8 memory used one plate, CD8 naive two, each CD4 subset three. Findings and limits, study-wide: Generally, estimated richness proved larger in naive subsets than it did in memory subsets.

Donors, healthy HIV-negative adults, lacked recent acute infections or vaccinations. Some clones are missing from TCRdb's copy, which holds only in-frame ones; the method was immunoSEQ multiplex PCR. The sample has approximately 1.5 million clones, approximately 98.5% seen once; the top ten hold over 0.3%. Looked up from germline, CDR1 is KGHSH and CDR2 is LQKENI. This CDR3 comprises 15 residues. Trimming shortened V by 6 bases and J by 6 bases, and 20 bases separated the two germline ends. The chain links TRBV18 to TRBJ1-2, with D unclear. The source of this sequence is a man aged 25 to 45 in good health. The sample comprised naive CD4+ T cells sorted from blood. Subset specified: CD45RA+ positively selected. The CDR3 protein is CASSPRASSDNGYTF. CDR3 coding DNA: TGTGCCAGCTCCCCCCGGGCCTCCTCCGATAATGGCTACACCTTC.